The next 5 T cell receptor beta chains were all read from a single sample in a study of cytotoxic CD8 clonotypes in ibrutinib-treated CLL. Using immunoSEQ multiplex PCR, the repertoire was profiled, and TCRdb retains in-frame clones only, with some absent. Of about 34,000 clones in the sample, around 63% were seen once. Sequences were derived from PBMCs, sampled before ibrutinib treatment. These receptors were collected from a human donor with chronic lymphocytic leukemia.

The gene calls are TRBV18 and TRBJ1-6; D might be TRBD1 (6 bases). CDR1 and CDR2 from the germline V gene are KGHSH and LQKENI. The germline V and J ends were trimmed by 3 bases and 10 bases, with 22 bases remaining between them. The CDR3 sequence is 17 residues long. CDR3 amino acids: CASSPQPARDTGSPLHF. As DNA, the CDR3 is TGTGCCAGCTCACCCCAACCCGCGCGGGACACAGGGTCACCCCTCCACTTT.

The chain is built from TRBV5-1 and TRBJ1-1, with 11 nucleotides matching TRBD1. The germline gives CDR1 SGHRS, CDR2 YFSETQ. This CDR3 is built from 14 residues. With V trimmed by 4 bases and J by 4 bases, 3 bases remained unmatched. CDR3: CASSTGTGGTEAFF. CDR3 in DNA: TGCGCCAGCAGCACGGGGACAGGGGGCACTGAAGCTTTCTTT.

V is TRBV18 and J is TRBJ2-4; D is perhaps TRBD2 (5 bases). This CDR3 comprises 15 residues. Germline V gives CDR1 KGHSH, CDR2 LQKENI. The V and J ends lost 0 bases and 1 base respectively, with 7 bases between them. CDR3 region: CASSPPTRAKNIQYF. CDR3 nucleotides: TGTGCCAGCTCACCACCCACTAGGGCCAAAAACATTCAGTACTTC.

The J gene is TRBJ2-7, the V gene TRBV11-2, with 10 positions matching TRBD1. Trimming removed 3 bases from V and 2 bases from J; junction bases left unmatched: 1. The CDR3 loop spans 14 amino acids. Germline CDR1 reads SGHAT; CDR2 reads FQNNGV. The CDR3 loop reads CASSFGTGAYEQYF. The CDR3 DNA is TGTGCCAGCAGCTTTGGGACAGGGGCCTACGAGCAGTACTTC.

The chain uses TRBV18 and TRBJ2-7; a weak D match, TRBD2 (6 bases). Germline CDR1 KGHSH, CDR2 LQKENI. The CDR3 totals 15 residues. With 7 bases removed from V and 3 bases from J, the gap between germline ends came to 19 bases. CDR3 nucleotides: TGTGCCAGCTTTCGAACTGGGGGGTCGGGCTACGAGCAGTACTTC. This sequence encodes CASFRTGGSGYEQYF.